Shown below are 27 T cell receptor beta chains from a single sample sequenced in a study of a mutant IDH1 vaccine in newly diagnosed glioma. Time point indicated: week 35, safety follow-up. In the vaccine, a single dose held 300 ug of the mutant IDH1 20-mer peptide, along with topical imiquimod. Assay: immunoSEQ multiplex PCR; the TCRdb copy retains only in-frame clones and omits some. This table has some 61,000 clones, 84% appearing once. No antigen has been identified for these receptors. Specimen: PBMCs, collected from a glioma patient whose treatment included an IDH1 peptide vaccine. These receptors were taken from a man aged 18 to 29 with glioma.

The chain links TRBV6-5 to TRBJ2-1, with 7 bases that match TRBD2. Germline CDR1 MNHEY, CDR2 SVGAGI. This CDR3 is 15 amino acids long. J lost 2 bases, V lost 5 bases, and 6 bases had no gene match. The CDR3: CASSTSGTTYNEQFF. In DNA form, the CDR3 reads TGTGCCAGCAGTACCTCCGGGACTACCTACAATGAGCAGTTCTTC.

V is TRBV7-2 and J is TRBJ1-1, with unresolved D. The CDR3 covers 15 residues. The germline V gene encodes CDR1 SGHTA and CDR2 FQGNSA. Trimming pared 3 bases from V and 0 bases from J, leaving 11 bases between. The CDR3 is CASSFQRGMNTEAFF. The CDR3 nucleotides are TGTGCCAGCAGCTTCCAACGGGGTATGAACACTGAAGCTTTCTTT.

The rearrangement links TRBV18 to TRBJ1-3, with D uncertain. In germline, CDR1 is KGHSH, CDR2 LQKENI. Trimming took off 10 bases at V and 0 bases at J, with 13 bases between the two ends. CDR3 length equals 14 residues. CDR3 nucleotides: TGTGCCACGCTGGAACTCAGCTCTGGAAACACCATATATTTT. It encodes CATLELSSGNTIYF.

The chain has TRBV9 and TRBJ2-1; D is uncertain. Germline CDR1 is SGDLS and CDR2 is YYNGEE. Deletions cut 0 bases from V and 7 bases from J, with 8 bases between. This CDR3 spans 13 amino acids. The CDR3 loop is CASSVVSLNEQFF. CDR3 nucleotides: TGTGCCAGCAGCGTAGTAAGTTTGAATGAGCAGTTCTTC.

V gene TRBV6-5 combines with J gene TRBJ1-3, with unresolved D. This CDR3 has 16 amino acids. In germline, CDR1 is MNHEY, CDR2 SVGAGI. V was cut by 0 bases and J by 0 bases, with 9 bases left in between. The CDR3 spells CASSYSLLPSGNTIYF. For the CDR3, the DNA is TGTGCCAGCAGTTACTCGTTACTACCCTCTGGAAACACCATATATTTT.

The CDR3 reads CASSDSSGIAHEQFF. The CDR3 DNA follows: TGTGCCAGCAGTGATTCTAGCGGGATAGCCCATGAGCAGTTCTTC. This chain connects TRBV2 to TRBJ2-1, with 9 bases aligning to TRBD2. The CDR3 is 15 amino acids. Germline CDR1 reads SNHLY; CDR2 reads FYNNEI. V was clipped by 3 bases and J by 8 bases; unmatched bases: 8.

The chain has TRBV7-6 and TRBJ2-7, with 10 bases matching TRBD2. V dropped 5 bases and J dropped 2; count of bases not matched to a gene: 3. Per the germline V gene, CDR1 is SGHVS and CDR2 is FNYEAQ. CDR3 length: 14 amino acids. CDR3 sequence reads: CASSTSGATYEQYF. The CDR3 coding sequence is TGTGCCAGCAGCACTAGCGGGGCCACCTACGAGCAGTACTTC.

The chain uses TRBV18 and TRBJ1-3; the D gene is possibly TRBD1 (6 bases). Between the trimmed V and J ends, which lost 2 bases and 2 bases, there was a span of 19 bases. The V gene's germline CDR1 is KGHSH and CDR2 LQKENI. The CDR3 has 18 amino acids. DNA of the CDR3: TGTGCCAGCTCACCAATTACAGGGACCGCGACCGCTGGAAACACCATATATTTT. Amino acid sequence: CASSPITGTATAGNTIYF.

Here the CDR3 DNA reads TGTGCCAGCAGCAACCGACCGAACACTGAAGCTTTCTTT. Translation: CASSNRPNTEAFF. J is TRBJ1-1 and V is TRBV5-6; no clear D. Germline CDR1 SGHDT, CDR2 YYEEEE. This CDR3 is built from 13 residues. V lost 4 bases and J lost 1, with 8 bases in between. Full variable domain (rest looked up from reference TRBV5-6 and TRBJ1-1): DAGVTQSPTHLIKTRGQQVTLRCSPKSGHDTVSWYQQALGQGPQFIFQYYEEEERQRGNFPDRFSGHQFPNYSSELNVNALLLGDSALYLCASSNRPNTEAFFGQGTRLTVV.

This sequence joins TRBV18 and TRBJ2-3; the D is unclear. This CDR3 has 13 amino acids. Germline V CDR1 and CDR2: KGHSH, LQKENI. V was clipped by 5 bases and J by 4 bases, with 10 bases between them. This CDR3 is CASSIPDADTQYF. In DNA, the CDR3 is TGTGCCAGCTCAATACCCGACGCAGATACGCAGTATTTT.

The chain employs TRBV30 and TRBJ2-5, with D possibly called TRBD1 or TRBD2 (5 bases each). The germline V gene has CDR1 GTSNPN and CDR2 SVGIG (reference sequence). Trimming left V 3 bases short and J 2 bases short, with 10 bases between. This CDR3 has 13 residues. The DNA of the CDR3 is TGTGCCTGGAGGGGGGTCGCACAAGAGACCCAGTACTTC. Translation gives CAWRGVAQETQYF.

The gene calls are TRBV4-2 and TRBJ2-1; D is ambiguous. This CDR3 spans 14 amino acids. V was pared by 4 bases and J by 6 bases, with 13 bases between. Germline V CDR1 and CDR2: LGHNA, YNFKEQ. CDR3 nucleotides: TGTGCCAGCAGCCCCACTACTGTACCCAATGAGCAGTTCTTC. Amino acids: CASSPTTVPNEQFF.

CDR3 protein: CASSPADGQGSRQYF. The CDR3 DNA follows: TGTGCCAGCAGTCCCGCCGACGGACAGGGCAGTAGGCAGTACTTC. J is TRBJ2-7 and V is TRBV6-6, with 8 bases matching TRBD1. Trimming at V came to 5 bases and at J to 9 bases, leaving 15 bases not matched to a gene. Germline V lookup: CDR1 MNHNY, CDR2 SVGAGI (reference sequence). The CDR3 sequence is 15 residues long.

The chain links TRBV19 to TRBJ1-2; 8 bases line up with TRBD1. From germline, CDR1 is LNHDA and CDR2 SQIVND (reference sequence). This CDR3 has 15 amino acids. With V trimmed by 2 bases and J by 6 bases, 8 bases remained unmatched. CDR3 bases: TGTGCCAGTAGTATAAAGAGGACAGGGCTGCATGGCTACACCTTC. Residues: CASSIKRTGLHGYTF. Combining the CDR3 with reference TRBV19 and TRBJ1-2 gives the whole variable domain DGGITQSPKYLFRKEGQNVTLSCEQNLNHDAMYWYRQDPGQGLRLIYYSQIVNDFQKGDIAEGYSVSREKKESFPLTVTSAQKNPTAFYLCASSIKRTGLHGYTFGSGTRLTVV.

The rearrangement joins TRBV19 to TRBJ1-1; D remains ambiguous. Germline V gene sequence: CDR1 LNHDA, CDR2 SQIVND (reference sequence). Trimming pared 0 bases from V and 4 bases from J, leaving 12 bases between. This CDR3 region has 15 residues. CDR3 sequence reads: CASSIEPNWGTEAFF. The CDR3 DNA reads TGTGCCAGTAGTATAGAGCCAAATTGGGGCACTGAAGCTTTCTTT.

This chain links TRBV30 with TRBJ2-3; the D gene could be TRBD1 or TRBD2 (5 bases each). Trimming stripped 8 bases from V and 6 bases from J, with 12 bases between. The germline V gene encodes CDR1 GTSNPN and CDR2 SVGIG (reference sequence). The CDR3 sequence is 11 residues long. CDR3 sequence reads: CARDHADTQYF. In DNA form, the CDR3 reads TGTGCCCGGGACCACGCCGATACGCAGTATTTT.

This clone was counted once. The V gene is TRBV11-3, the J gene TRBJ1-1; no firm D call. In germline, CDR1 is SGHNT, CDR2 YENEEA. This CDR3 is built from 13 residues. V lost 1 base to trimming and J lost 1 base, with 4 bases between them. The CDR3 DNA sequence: TGTGCCAGCAGCTTAGCAGGGAACACTGAAGCTTTCTTT. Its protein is CASSLAGNTEAFF.

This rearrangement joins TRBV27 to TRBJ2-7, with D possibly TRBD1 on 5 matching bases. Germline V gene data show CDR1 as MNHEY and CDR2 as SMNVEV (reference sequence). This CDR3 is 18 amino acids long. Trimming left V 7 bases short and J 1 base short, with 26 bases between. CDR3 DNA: TGTGCCAGCAACGGACACTTATGGTTCAGGAGTCTTTCCTACGAGCAGTACTTC. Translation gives CASNGHLWFRSLSYEQYF.

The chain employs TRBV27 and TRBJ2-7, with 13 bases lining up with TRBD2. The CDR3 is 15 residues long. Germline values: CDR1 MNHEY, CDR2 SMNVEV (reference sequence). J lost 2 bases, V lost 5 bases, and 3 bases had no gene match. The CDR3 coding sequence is TGTGCCAGCAGTAAGGGACTAGCGGGACCCTACGAGCAGTACTTC. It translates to CASSKGLAGPYEQYF.

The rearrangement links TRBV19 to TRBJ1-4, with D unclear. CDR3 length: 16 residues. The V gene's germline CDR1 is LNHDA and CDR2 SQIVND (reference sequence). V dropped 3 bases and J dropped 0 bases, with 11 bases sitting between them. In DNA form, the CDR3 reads TGTGCCAGTAGTATGGGTACAGTCTCAACTAATGAAAAACTGTTTTTT. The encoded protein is CASSMGTVSTNEKLFF.

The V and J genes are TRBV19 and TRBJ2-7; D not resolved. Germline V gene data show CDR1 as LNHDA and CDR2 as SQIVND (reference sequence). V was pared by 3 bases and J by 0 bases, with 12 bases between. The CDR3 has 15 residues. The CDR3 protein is CASSIGTASSYEQYF. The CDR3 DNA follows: TGTGCCAGTAGTATCGGTACAGCGAGCTCCTACGAGCAGTACTTC.

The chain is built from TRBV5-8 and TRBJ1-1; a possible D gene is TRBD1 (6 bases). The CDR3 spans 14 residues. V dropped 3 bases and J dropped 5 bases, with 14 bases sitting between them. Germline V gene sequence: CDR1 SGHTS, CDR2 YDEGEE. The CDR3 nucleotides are TGTGCCAGCAGCTCGCCCAGGGGATGGACTGAAGCTTTCTTT. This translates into CASSSPRGWTEAFF.

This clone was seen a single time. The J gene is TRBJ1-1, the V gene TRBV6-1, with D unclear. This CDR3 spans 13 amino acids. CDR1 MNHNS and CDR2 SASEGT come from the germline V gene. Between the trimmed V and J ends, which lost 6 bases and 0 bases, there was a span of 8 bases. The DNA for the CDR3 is TGTGCCAGCAGACTGACCCTGAACACTGAAGCTTTCTTT. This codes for CASRLTLNTEAFF.

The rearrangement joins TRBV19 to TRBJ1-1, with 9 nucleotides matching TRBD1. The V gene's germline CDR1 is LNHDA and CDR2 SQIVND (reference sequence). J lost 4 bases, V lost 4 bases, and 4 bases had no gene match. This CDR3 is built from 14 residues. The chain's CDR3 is CASSKGTGFTEAFF. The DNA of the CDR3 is TGTGCCAGTAGTAAAGGGACAGGGTTCACTGAAGCTTTCTTT.

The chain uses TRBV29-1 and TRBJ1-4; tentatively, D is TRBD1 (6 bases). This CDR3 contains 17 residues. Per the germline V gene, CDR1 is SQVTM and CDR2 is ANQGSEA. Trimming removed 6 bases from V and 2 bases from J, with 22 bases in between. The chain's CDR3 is CSVQDRLGSSTNEKLFF. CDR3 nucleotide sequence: TGCAGCGTCCAAGACAGGCTAGGTTCGTCGACTAATGAAAAACTGTTTTTT. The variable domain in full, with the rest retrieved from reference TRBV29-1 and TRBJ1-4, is SAVISQKPSRDICQRGTSLTIQCQVDSQVTMMFWYRQQPGQSLTLIATANQGSEATYESGFVIDKFPISRPNLTFSTLTVSNMSPEDSSIYLCSVQDRLGSSTNEKLFFGSGTQLSVL.

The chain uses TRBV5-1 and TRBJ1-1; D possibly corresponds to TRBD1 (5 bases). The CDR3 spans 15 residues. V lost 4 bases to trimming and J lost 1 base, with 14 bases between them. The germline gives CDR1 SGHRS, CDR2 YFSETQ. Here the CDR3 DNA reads TGCGCCAGCAGCCCCTCCGGGACGGAGAACACTGAAGCTTTCTTT. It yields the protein CASSPSGTENTEAFF.

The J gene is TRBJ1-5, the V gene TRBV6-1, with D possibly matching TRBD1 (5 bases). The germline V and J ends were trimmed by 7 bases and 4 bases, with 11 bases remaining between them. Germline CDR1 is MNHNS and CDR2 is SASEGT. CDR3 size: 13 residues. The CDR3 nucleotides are TGTGCCAGCAAGCCGGGGCCAAATCAGCCCCAGCATTTT. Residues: CASKPGPNQPQHF.